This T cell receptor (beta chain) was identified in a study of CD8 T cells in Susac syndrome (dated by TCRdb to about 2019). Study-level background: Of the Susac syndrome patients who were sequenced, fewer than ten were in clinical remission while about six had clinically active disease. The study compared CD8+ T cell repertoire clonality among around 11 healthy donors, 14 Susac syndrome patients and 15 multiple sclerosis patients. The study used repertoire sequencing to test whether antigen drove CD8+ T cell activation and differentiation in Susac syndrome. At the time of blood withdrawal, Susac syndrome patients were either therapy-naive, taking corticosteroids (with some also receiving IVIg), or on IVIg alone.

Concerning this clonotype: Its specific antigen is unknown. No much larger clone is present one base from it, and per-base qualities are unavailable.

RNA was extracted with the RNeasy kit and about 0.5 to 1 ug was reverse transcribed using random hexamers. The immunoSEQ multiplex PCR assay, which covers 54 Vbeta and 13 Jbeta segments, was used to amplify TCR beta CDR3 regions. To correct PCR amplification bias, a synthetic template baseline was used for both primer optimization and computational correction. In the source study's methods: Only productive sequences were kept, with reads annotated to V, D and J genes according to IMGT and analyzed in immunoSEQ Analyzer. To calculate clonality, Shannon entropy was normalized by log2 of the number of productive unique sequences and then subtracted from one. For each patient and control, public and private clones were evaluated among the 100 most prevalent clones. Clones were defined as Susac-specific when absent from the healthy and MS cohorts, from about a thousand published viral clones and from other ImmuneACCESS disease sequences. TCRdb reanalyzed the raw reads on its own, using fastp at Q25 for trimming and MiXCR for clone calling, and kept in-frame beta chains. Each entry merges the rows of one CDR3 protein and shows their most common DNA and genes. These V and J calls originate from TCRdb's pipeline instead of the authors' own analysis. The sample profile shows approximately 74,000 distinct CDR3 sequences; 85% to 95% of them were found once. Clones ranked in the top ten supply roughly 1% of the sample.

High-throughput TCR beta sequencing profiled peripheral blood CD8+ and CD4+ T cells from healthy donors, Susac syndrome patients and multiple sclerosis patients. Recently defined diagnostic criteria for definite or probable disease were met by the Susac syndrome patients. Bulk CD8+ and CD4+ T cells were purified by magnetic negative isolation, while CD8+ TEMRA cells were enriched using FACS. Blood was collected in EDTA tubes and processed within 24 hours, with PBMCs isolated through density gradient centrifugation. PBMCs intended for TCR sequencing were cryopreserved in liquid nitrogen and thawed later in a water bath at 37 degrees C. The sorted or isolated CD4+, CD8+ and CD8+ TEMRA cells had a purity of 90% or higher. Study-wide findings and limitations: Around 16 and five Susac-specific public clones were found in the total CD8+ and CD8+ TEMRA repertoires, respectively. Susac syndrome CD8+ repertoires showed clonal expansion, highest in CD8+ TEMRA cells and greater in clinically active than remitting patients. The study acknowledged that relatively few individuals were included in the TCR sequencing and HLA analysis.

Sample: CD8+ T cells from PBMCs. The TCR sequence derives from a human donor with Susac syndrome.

The CDR3 loop reads CASSQPRWVDSHTGELFF. The DNA sequence reads TGTGCCAGCAGCCAACCACGGTGGGTAGACAGCCACACCGGGGAGCTGTTTTTT. The chain uses TRBV3-1 and TRBJ2-2, and perhaps TRBD1 as D gene, on 5 matching bases. The CDR3 covers 18 residues, taking in both the cysteine and the phenylalanine. Only the CDR3 region is kept as DNA, spanning 54 bases read in frame from base 1. For CDR1 and CDR2, the germline V gene (reference sequence) lists LGHDT and YNNKEL. Cut back by 2 bases and 3 bases, the V and J ends lie 19 bases apart. The CDR3 plus the reference TRBV3-1 and TRBJ2-2 genes for the other parts give the full variable domain: DTAVSQTPKYLVTQMGNDKSIKCEQNLGHDTMYWYKQDSKKFLKIMFSYNNKELIINETVPNRFSPKSPDKAHLNLHINSLELGDSAVYFCASSQPRWVDSHTGELFFGEGSRLTVL.